Listed below are T cell receptor beta chains from one sample, sequenced in a study of T cells in Graves' hyperthyroidism and ophthalmopathy. MiXCR, applied by TCRdb to the multiplex PCR reads, yields one record per CDR3 protein. The sample yields 200,000 to 300,000 distinct CDR3 sequences, around 17% seen once. Input material: blood. The origin of the receptors is a woman between 18 and 29 years old with Graves' ophthalmopathy. CDR3s leave out the opening cysteine and the closing phenylalanine or tryptophan.

>TRBJ1-5|TRBV20-1
SARPARGQGSQPQH
>TRBJ2-5|TRBV15
ATSRVTGVETQY
>TRBJ1-5|TRBV4-1
ASSQVSRGPSNQPQH
>TRBJ1-1|TRBV9
ASRGAQNTEAF
>TRBJ2-3|TRBV20-1
SAPPGLAGEREQY
>TRBJ2-2|TRBV29-1
SVGIRGSNTGELF
>TRBJ1-1|TRBV11-2
ASSQGTGTEAF
>TRBJ1-4|TRBV7-9
ASSLYRTGGKLF
>TRBJ2-6|TRBV7-2
ASSSFSGANVLT
>TRBJ2-2|TRBV3-1
ASSQTTGVGGELF
>TRBJ1-5|TRBV20-1
SARDRGAGEGGYSNQPQH
>TRBJ2-2|TRBV11-1
ASSLVGTGGTGELF
>TRBJ1-6|TRBV13
ASSLRGSALH
>TRBJ2-5|TRBV7-9
ASSSTAGGQETQY
>TRBJ1-2|TRBV5-6
ASRAGTGDYGYT
>TRBJ2-1|TRBV20-1
SARDPAGGPYEQF
>TRBJ2-7|TRBV9
ASSAAGGWPYEQY
>TRBJ2-1|TRBV6-1
ASRAGGGFDEQF
>TRBJ2-3|TRBV19
ASRPAGGTDTQY
>TRBJ1-5|TRBV6-1
ASSARRGGSRQPQH
>TRBJ1-1|TRBV20-1
SASGDRWNTEAF
>TRBJ2-2|TRBV2
ASSEGQVGTGELF
>TRBJ2-1|TRBV20-1
SAETGGRNEQF
>TRBJ1-4|TRBV20-1
SATRTDAIEKLF
>TRBJ2-7|TRBV11-3
ASSFHRGLDEQY
>TRBJ2-7|TRBV27
ASSLHGPSSYEQY
>TRBJ1-2|TRBV11-2
ASTSTGRYGYT
>TRBJ1-6|TRBV9
ASSNGQGANSPLH
>TRBJ1-6|TRBV6-6
ASSYSIWDSYNSPLH
>TRBJ1-2|TRBV6-1
ASRPTGEPLYGYT
>TRBJ2-2|TRBV5-1
ASSLVGTSRPGELF
>TRBJ1-6|TRBV27
ASRNPGQGAGLH
>TRBJ2-7|TRBV4-2
ASSQEDEQY
>TRBJ1-1|TRBV7-3
ASSLGDTFPRAF
>TRBJ2-7|TRBV7-8
ASSLGYGVYEQY
>TRBJ1-2|TRBV28
ASSPAVNGYT
>TRBJ1-2|TRBV20-1
SARDPPGIYGYT
>TRBJ1-2|TRBV5-4
ASSLKGQGSRYGYT
>TRBJ1-1|TRBV7-8
ASSFLPGQGRDTEAF
>TRBJ1-4|TRBV15
ATSRDLSEKLF
>TRBJ2-2|TRBV29-1
SVAGLASSNTGELF
>TRBJ2-1|TRBV7-8
ASQDFHRSYNEQF
>TRBJ2-1|TRBV20-1
SANTGTSDINEQF
>TRBJ2-7|TRBV28
ASTPQRGVHEQY
>TRBJ2-5|TRBV5-1
ASSLASRWGETQY
>TRBJ2-7|TRBV11-2
ASSPGLAGGPRFEQY
>TRBJ2-2|TRBV6-1
ASSDWGISNTGELF
>TRBJ2-7|TRBV3-1
ASSQGGASGYEQY
>TRBJ1-1|TRBV20-1
SARDRRQVIMNTEAF
>TRBJ2-2|TRBV7-2
ASSPQRTGELF
>TRBJ1-6|TRBV12-3/TRBV12-4
ASSLGPAGSNSPLH
>TRBJ2-7|TRBV2
ANSGQSSYEQY
>TRBJ2-7|TRBV6-5
ASSYSSAGSYEQY
>TRBJ1-1|TRBV7-6
ASSSNRNTEAF
>TRBJ2-7|TRBV7-9
ASSLVLKHSSYEQY
>TRBJ2-7|TRBV6-2/TRBV6-3
ASSYSGTYEQY